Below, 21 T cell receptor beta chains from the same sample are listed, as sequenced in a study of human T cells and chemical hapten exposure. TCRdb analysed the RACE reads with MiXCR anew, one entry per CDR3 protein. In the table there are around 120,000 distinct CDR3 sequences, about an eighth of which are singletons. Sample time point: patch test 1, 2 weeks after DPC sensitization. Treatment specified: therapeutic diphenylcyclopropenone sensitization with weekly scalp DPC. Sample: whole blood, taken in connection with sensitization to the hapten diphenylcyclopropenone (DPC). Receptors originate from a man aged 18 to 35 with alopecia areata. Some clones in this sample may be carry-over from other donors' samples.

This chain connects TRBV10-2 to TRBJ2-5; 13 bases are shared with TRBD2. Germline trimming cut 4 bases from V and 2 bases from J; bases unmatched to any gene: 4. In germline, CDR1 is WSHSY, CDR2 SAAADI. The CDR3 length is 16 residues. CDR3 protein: CASSVRTSGGQETQYF. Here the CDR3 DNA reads TGCGCCAGCAGTGTGAGGACTAGCGGGGGACAAGAGACCCAGTACTTC.

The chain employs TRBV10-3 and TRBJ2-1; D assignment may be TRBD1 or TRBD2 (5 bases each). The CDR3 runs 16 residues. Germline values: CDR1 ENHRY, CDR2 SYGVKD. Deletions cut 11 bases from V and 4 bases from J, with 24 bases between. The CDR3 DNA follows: TGTGCCGTCACCCCCAGATTGGGGGTCACATACAATGAGCAGTTCTTC. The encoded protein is CAVTPRLGVTYNEQFF.

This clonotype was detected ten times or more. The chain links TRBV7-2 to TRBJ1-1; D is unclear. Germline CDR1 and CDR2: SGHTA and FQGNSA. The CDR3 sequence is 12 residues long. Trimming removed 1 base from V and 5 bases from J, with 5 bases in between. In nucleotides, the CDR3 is TGTGCCAGCAGCTTAGGGAGAACTGAAGCTTTCTTT. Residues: CASSLGRTEAFF.

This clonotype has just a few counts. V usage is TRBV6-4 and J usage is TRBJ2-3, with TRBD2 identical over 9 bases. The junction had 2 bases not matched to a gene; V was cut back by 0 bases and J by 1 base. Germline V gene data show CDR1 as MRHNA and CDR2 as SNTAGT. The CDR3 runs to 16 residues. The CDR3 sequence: CASSDSGGGGTDTQYF. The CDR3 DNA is TGTGCCAGCAGTGACTCTGGCGGGGGGGGCACAGATACGCAGTATTTT.

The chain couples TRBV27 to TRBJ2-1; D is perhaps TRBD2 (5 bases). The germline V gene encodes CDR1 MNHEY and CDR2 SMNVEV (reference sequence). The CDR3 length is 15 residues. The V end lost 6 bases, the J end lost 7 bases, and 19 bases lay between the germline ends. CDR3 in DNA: TGTGCCAGCAGCCCTCTAGGGCGTGAGGGTAATGAGCAGTTCTTC. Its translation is CASSPLGREGNEQFF.

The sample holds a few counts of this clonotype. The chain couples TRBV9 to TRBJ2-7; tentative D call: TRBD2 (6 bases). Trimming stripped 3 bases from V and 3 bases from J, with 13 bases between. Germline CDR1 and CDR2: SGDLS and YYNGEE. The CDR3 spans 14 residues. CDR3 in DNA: TGTGCCAGCAGCGGCGGGACGCCTAGCTACGAGCAGTACTTC. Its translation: CASSGGTPSYEQYF.

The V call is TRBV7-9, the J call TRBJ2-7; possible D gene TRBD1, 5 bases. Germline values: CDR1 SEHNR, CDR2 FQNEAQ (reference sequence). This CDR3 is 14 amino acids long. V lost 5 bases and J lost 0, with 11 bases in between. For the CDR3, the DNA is TGTGCCAGCAGCCCGGACACCACCTCCTACGAGCAGTACTTC. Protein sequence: CASSPDTTSYEQYF.

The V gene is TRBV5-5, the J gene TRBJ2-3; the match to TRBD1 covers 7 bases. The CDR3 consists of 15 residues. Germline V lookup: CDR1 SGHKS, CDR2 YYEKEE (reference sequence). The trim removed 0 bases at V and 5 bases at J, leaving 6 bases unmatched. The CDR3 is CASSLGSRGQDTQYF. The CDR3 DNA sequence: TGTGCCAGCAGCTTGGGCAGTAGGGGGCAAGATACGCAGTATTTT. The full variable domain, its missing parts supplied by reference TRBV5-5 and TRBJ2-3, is DAGVTQSPTHLIKTRGQQVTLRCSPISGHKSVSWYQQVLGQGPQFIFQYYEKEERGRGNFPDRFSARQFPNYSSELNVNALLLGDSALYLCASSLGSRGQDTQYFGPGTRLTVL.

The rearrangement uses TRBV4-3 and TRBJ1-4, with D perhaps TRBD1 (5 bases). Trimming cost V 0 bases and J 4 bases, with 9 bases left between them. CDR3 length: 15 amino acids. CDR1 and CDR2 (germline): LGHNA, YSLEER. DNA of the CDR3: TGCGCCAGCAGCCAAGATCGGGGGAGTAATGAAAAACTGTTTTTT. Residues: CASSQDRGSNEKLFF.

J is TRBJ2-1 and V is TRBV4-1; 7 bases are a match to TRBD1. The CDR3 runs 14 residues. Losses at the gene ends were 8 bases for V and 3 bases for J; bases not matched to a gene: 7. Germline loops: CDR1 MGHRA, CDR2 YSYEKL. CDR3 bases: TGCGCCAGCGGGGACAGCCTAATCTACAATGAGCAGTTCTTC. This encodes CASGDSLIYNEQFF.

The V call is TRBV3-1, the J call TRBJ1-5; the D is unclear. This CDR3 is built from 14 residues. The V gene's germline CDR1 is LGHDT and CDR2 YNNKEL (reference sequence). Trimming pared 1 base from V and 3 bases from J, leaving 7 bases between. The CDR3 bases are TGTGCCAGCAGCCAAGGCATTTTCAATCAGCCCCAGCATTTT. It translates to CASSQGIFNQPQHF.

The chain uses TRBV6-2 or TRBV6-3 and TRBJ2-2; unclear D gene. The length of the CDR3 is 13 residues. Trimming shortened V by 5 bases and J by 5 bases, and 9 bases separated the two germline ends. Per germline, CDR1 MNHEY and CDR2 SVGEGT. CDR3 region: CASSQTETGELFF. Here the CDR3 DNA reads TGTGCCAGCAGTCAGACCGAGACCGGGGAGCTGTTTTTT.

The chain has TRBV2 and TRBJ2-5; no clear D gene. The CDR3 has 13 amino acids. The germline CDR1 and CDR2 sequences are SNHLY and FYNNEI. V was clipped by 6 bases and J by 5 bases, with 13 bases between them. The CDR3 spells CASRRDVGETQYF. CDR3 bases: TGTGCCAGCAGGAGAGACGTCGGGGAGACCCAGTACTTC.

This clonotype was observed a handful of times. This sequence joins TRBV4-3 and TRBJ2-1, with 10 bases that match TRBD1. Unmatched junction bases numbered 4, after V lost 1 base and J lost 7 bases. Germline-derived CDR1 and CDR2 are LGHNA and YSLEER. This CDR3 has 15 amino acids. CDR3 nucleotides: TGCGCCAGCAGCCAAGGTGACAGGGGGCGGAATGAGCAGTTCTTC. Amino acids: CASSQGDRGRNEQFF.

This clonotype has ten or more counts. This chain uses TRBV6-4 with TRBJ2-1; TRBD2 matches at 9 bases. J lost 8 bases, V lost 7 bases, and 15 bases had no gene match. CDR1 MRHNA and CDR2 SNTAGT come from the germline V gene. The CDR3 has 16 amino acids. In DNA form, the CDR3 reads TGTGCCAGCACCAACGTGGCGGGGGGGGCTGGTGATGAGCAGTTCTTC. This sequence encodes CASTNVAGGAGDEQFF.

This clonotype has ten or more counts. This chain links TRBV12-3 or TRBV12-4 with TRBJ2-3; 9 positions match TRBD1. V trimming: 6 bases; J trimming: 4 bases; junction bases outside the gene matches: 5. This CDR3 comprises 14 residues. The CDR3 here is CASRETGGADTQYF. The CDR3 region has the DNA TGTGCCAGCAGGGAAACAGGGGGCGCAGATACGCAGTATTTT.

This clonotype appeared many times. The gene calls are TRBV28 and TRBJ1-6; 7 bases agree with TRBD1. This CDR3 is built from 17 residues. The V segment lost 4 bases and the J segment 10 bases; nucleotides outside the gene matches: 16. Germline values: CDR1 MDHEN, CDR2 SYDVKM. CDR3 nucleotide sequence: TGTGCCAGCAGTTCGGGCAGGGGGGCCGGGATCGGGTCACCCCTCCACTTT. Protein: CASSSGRGAGIGSPLHF.

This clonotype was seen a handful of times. CDR3 amino acids: CASSPGNRGPETQYF. DNA for the CDR3: TGTGCCAGCAGCCCTGGGAACAGGGGGCCAGAGACCCAGTACTTC. This chain joins TRBV4-2 and TRBJ2-5; 9 nucleotides agree with TRBD1. With 4 bases clipped from V and 4 bases from J, the junction kept 7 bases outside the gene matches. CDR1 and CDR2 from the germline V gene are LGHNA and YNFKEQ. The CDR3 totals 15 residues.

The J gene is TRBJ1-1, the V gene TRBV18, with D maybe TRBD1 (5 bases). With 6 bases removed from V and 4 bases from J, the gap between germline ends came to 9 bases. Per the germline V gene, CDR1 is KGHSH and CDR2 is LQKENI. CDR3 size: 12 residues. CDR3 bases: TGTGCCAGCTCGCGCCAGGGCACTGAAGCTTTCTTT. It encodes CASSRQGTEAFF.

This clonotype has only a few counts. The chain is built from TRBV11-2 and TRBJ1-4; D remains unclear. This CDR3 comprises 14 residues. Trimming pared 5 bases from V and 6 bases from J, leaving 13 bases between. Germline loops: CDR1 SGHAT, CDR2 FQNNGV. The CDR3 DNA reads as TGTGCCAGCAGCCGTGGTACGGAGTATGAAAAACTGTTTTTT. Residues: CASSRGTEYEKLFF.

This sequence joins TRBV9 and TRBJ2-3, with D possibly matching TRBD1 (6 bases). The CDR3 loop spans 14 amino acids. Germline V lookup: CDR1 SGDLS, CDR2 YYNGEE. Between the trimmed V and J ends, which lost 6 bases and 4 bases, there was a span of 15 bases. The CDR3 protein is CASNRDNQADTQYF. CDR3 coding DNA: TGTGCCAGCAACCGGGACAATCAGGCAGATACGCAGTATTTT.